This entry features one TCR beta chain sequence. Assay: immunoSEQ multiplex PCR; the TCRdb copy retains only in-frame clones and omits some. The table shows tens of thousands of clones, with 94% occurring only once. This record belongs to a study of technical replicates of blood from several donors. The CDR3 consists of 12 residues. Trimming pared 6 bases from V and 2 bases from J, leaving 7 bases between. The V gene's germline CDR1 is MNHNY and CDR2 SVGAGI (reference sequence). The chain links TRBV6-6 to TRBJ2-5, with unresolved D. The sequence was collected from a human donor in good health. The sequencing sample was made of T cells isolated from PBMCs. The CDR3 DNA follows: TGTGCCAGCAGGGGCCCTCAAGAGACCCAGTACTTC. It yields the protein CASRGPQETQYF.